The table lists the clone carrying this T cell receptor beta chain with many counts. Regions amplified from RNA transcripts were the TCR beta CDR3 regions. Researchers ran a first-round RT-PCR on the TCR CDR3 using the HTBI primer set. MiXCR, applied by TCRdb to the multiplex PCR reads, yields one record per CDR3 protein. The sample holds 340,000 or so distinct CDR3 sequences, over 15% seen once. These data originate in a study of T cells in Graves' hyperthyroidism and ophthalmopathy. Newly diagnosed hyperthyroidism patients aged 18 to 65 years had disease lasting under 2 months. Germline CDR1 is SQVTM and CDR2 is ANQGSEA. The CDR3 length is 15 residues. Between the trimmed V and J ends, which lost 6 bases and 5 bases, there was a span of 19 bases.

This rearrangement joins TRBV29-1 to TRBJ2-2; possible D gene TRBD2, 5 bases. This TCR was recovered from a woman between 50 and 59 years old with Graves' hyperthyroidism. Input material: blood. The CDR3 loop is CSVSLGGPGTGELFF. CDR3 nucleotide sequence: TGCAGCGTCAGTCTGGGCGGGCCGGGAACCGGGGAGCTGTTTTTT.